A selection of T cell receptor beta chains follows, all from one sample in a study of blood T cell repertoires in COVID-19. Clones were sequenced by immunoSEQ multiplex PCR, and TCRdb holds only the in-frame ones, with some missing. Of about 190,000 clones detected, roughly 80% appear once; the ten largest clones hold 3.2%. The sample taken for sequencing was PBMCs or T cells enriched from blood (not recorded which). These receptors all come from a woman aged 25 to 39 who had recovered from COVID-19. Both conserved end residues are part of each CDR3. A D gene is named only where the DNA matches it firmly. A row's size may be missing; if present it is once, few, many or a size class.

CASSLAQIYEQYF	TGTGCCAGCAGTTTAGCACAGATCTACGAGCAGTACTTC	TRBJ2-7	.	.	TRBV28
CASSPGADGEKLFF	TGTGCCAGCTCCCCAGGGGCGGATGGTGAAAAACTGTTTTTT	TRBJ1-4	.	.	TRBV4-2
CASSLYGVNYGYTF	TGTGCCAGCAGCTTATACGGGGTAAACTATGGCTACACCTTC	TRBJ1-2	.	.	TRBV7-2
CASSYPSVLTDTQYF	TGTGCCAGCAGTTACCCTAGCGTCCTCACAGATACGCAGTATTTT	TRBJ2-3	.	.	TRBV28
CASSLRLAGGETQYF	TGTGCCAGCAGCTTGAGACTAGCGGGAGGAGAGACCCAGTACTTC	TRBJ2-5	TRBD2	.	TRBV6-5
CASSLKSTGYNEQFF	TGTGCCAGCAGCTTGAAGTCGACAGGGTACAATGAGCAGTTCTTC	TRBJ2-1	TRBD1	.	TRBV5-5
CASRMGGGYTF	TGTGCCAGCAGGATGGGGGGGGGCTACACCTTC	TRBJ1-2	.	once	TRBV27
CASIARQGSFYEQYF	TGTGCCAGCATCGCACGACAGGGAAGTTTCTACGAGCAGTACTTC	TRBJ2-7	TRBD1	few	TRBV2
CASSYSGGDNSPLHF	TGTGCCAGCAGTTACTCCGGCGGAGATAATTCACCCCTCCACTTT	TRBJ1-6	.	.	TRBV6-5
CAINPTSGYEQYF	TGTGCCATCAACCCGACTAGCGGCTACGAGCAGTACTTC	TRBJ2-7	TRBD2	.	TRBV10-3
CASSAHRDQPQHF	TGTGCCAGCAGCGCCCATCGGGATCAGCCCCAGCATTTT	TRBJ1-5	.	.	TRBV7-6
CASSPLDEQFF	TGTGCCAGCAGTCCCTTAGATGAGCAGTTCTTC	TRBJ2-1	.	.	TRBV12-3/TRBV12-4
CASSEGGRVGKDEKLFF	TGTGCCAGCAGTGAAGGGGGCAGGGTTGGGAAGGATGAAAAACTGTTTTTT	TRBJ1-4	.	.	TRBV2
CAIRGGANVLTF	TGTGCCATCCGGGGGGGGGCCAACGTCCTGACTTTC	TRBJ2-6	.	.	TRBV10-3
CASSLNRGKLFF	TGTGCCAGCAGTTTAAATAGGGGAAAACTGTTTTTT	TRBJ1-4	.	.	TRBV12-3/TRBV12-4
CAWSYGGVTDTQYF	TGTGCCTGGAGTTATGGAGGAGTCACAGATACGCAGTATTTT	TRBJ2-3	.	.	TRBV30
CASSPEGNTGELFF	TGTGCCAGCAGTCCGGAGGGGAACACCGGGGAGCTGTTTTTT	TRBJ2-2	.	.	TRBV2
CASSAATGYYGYTF	TGTGCCAGTAGTGCCGCCACAGGGTACTATGGCTACACCTTC	TRBJ1-2	.	.	TRBV19
CASSLMQGHQPQHF	TGTGCCAGCAGTTTAATGCAGGGGCATCAGCCCCAGCATTTT	TRBJ1-5	.	.	TRBV28
CASSLVRATEAFF	TGTGCCAGCAGCTTAGTCAGGGCCACTGAAGCTTTCTTT	TRBJ1-1	.	.	TRBV11-2